The T cell receptor beta chain under discussion was sequenced for a study of shared clonotypes between healthy human individuals. Naive-designated CD8 cells lacked CD45RO, were positively enriched for CCR7, and omitted terminally differentiated effector memory CD45RA+ cells. Everyone who donated was a Caucasian adult who lived in Nashville, Tennessee. General observations from the study: In the sorted subsets, rarefaction showed sequencing was incomplete despite large depth.

The germline gives CDR1 LNHNV, CDR2 YYDKDF (reference sequence). This CDR3 is 14 amino acids long. V was shortened by 3 bases and J by 0 bases, with 9 bases between the two germline ends. Of note for this clone: Its target is unknown.

Genomic DNA of each subset was evenly split across several immunoSEQ plates. Sequencing was performed with immunoSEQ multiplex PCR; in TCRdb, only in-frame clones are kept and a portion is missing. Of under 850,000 clones listed, more than 85% are singletons. Sequencing was done on a sample of naive CD8+ T cells sorted from blood. This sequence originates from a young man in good health. The gene calls are TRBV15 and TRBJ2-7; D might be TRBD2 (5 bases). In DNA form, the CDR3 reads TGTGCCACCAGCAGTGACCGGGACTCCTACGAGCAGTACTTC. Translating gives CATSSDRDSYEQYF.